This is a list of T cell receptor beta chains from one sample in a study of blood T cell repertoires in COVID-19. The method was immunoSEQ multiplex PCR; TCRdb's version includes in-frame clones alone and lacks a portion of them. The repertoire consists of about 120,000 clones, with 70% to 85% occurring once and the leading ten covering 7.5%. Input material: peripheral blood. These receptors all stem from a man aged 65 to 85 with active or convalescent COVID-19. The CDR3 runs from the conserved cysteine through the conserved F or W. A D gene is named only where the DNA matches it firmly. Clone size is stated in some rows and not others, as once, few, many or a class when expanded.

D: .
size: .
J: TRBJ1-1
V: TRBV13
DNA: TGTGCCAGCAGCTTCAAGTCCGGGACTCCAGCTTTCTTT
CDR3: CASSFKSGTPAFF

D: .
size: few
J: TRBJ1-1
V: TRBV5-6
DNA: TGTGCCAGCAACCATCAGGGGATGAACACTGAAGCTTTCTTT
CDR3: CASNHQGMNTEAFF

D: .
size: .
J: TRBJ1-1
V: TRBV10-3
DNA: TGTGCCATCAGCGGTCGGGGGGGGACTGAAACTTTCTTT
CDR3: CAISGRGGTETFF

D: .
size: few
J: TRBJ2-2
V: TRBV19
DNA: TGTGCCACCCGGGGGGCAGGAACTTACACCGGGGAGCTGTTTTTT
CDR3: CATRGAGTYTGELFF

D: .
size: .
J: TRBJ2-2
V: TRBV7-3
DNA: TGTGCCAGCAGTCCTGTCAGTCCCAGAACGGGATCCGGGGAGCTGTTTTTT
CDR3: CASSPVSPRTGSGELFF

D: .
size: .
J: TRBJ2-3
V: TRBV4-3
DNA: TGCGCCAGCAGCCAAGATGACAGTAGCACAGATACGCAGTATTTT
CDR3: CASSQDDSSTDTQYF

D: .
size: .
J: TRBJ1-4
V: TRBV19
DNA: TGTGCCAGTACTCCTCGTTGGAGCAATAATGAAAAACTGTTTTTT
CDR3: CASTPRWSNNEKLFF

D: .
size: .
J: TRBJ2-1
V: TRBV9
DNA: TGTGCCAGCAGCGTAGGGGTAGAAACAGGAAGGGAGCAGTTCTTC
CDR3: CASSVGVETGREQFF

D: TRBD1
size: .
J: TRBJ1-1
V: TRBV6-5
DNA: TGTGCCAGCAGTTCTTGGACAGGGAACACTGAAGCTTTCTTT
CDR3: CASSSWTGNTEAFF

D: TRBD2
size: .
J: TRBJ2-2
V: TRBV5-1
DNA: TGCGCCAGCAGCGCTGGACTAGCGCTGAACACCGGGGAGCTGTTTTTT
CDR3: CASSAGLALNTGELFF

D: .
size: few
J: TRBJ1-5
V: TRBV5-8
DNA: TGTGCCAGCAGCCCGCGAGAGTTAACAACCGGGGGGCATCAGCCCCAGCATTTT
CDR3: CASSPRELTTGGHQPQHF

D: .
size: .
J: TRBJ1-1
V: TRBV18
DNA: TGTGCCAGCTCACCGACAGGGAACACTGAAGCTTTCTTT
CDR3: CASSPTGNTEAFF

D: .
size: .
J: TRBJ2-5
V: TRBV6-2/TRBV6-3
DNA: TGTGCCAGCAGTCCGCTAGGACATGGGACCCAGTACTTC
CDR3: CASSPLGHGTQYF

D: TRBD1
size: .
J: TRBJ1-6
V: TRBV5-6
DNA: TGTGCCAGCAGCTTCGGACAGGAGAATTCACCCCTCCACTTT
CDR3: CASSFGQENSPLHF

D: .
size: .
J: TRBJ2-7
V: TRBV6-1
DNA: TGTGCCAGCAGTGAACGGACTGGTCTAGGCGAGCAGTACTTC
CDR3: CASSERTGLGEQYF